Below, 22 T cell receptor beta chains from the same sample are listed, as sequenced in a study of beta chain features in type 1 diabetes. Notes on the study in general: TCRB CDR3s were moderately but significantly shorter in Type 1 diabetes patients in all four CD4+ subsets.

Of the isolated RNA, all was reverse transcribed, and so the sequenced material was expressed TCRB transcripts. Clones were sequenced by immunoSEQ multiplex PCR, and TCRdb holds only the in-frame ones, with some missing. The table includes approximately 170,000 clones, 7.8% detected once. These receptors' antigens are unknown. The specimen sequenced was central memory CD4+ T cells from blood. These receptors were taken from a middle-aged woman with type 1 diabetes.

This clone was recorded a few times. The chain carries TRBV25-1 and TRBJ2-2; 7 bases fit TRBD2. This CDR3 is built from 16 residues. Germline V gives CDR1 MGHDK, CDR2 SYGVNS. V dropped 3 bases and J dropped 5; count of bases not matched to a gene: 9. The CDR3 sequence: CASSEPGASGTGELFF. Written as DNA, the CDR3 is TGTGCCAGCAGTGAGCCGGGTGCTAGCGGAACCGGGGAGCTGTTTTTT.

This clone turned up a few times. The chain couples TRBV9 to TRBJ2-5, with 11 positions matching TRBD1. The CDR3 covers 17 residues. V trimming: 3 bases; J trimming: 1 base; junction bases outside the gene matches: 8. Germline V lookup: CDR1 SGDLS, CDR2 YYNGEE. The CDR3: CASSASRDRGIQETQYF. In DNA, the CDR3 is TGTGCCAGCAGCGCAAGCCGGGACAGGGGGATCCAAGAGACCCAGTACTTC.

This clone was observed many times. J is TRBJ2-1 and V is TRBV2; D is possibly TRBD2 (7 bases). Germline CDR1 and CDR2: SNHLY and FYNNEI. CDR3 length: 15 amino acids. Trimming cost V 6 bases and J 7 bases, with 19 bases left between them. The DNA of the CDR3 is TGTGCCAGCAGCGAGGAAGGGGGGGGATGGAATGAGCAGTTCTTC. Amino acids: CASSEEGGGWNEQFF.

This clone was recorded a few times. This chain joins TRBV2 and TRBJ2-3; TRBD1 might be the D (5 bases). CDR3 size: 10 residues. The V gene's germline CDR1 is SNHLY and CDR2 FYNNEI. V lost 11 bases, J lost 5 bases, and 8 bases lay in between. The CDR3 DNA is TGTGCCTCCAGGGTAGATACGCAGTATTTT. Translation: CASRVDTQYF. Variable domain in full (rest from reference TRBV2 and TRBJ2-3): EPEVTQTPSHQVTQMGQEVILRCVPISNHLYFYWYRQILGQKVEFLVSFYNNEISEKSEIFDDQFSVERPDGSNFTLKIRSTKLEDSAMYFCASRVDTQYFGPGTRLTVL.

The rearrangement joins TRBV27 to TRBJ2-5; 9 nucleotides match TRBD1. With 6 bases clipped from V and 2 bases from J, the junction kept 1 base outside the gene matches. CDR3 length equals 13 residues. Germline V gene lookup returns CDR1 MNHEY and CDR2 SMNVEV (reference sequence). The CDR3 loop reads CASRGQGQETQYF. The CDR3 coding sequence is TGTGCCAGCAGAGGACAGGGGCAAGAGACCCAGTACTTC.

This clone has only a few counts. The J gene is TRBJ2-3, the V gene TRBV2; TRBD1 agrees at 8 bases. This CDR3 is 15 amino acids long. Per the germline V gene, CDR1 is SNHLY and CDR2 is FYNNEI. The V and J ends lost 5 bases and 1 base, in that order; junction bases with no gene match: 5. The CDR3 spells CASSIQGGGTDTQYF. The CDR3 DNA follows: TGTGCCAGCAGTATACAGGGGGGAGGCACAGATACGCAGTATTTT.

The table lists this clone with many counts. The chain carries TRBV10-3 and TRBJ2-5, with a possible D match to TRBD2 (5 bases). The V end was cut by 1 base, the J end by 5 bases, with 5 bases between. Germline V gives CDR1 ENHRY, CDR2 SYGVKD. The CDR3 has 12 residues. This CDR3 is CAISELAETQYF. The CDR3 DNA follows: TGTGCCATCAGTGAGTTAGCGGAGACCCAGTACTTC.

This sequence joins TRBV28 and TRBJ2-7; D remains unclear. The CDR3 spans 12 residues. Trimming removed 5 bases at V and 2 bases at J, with 7 bases between. Germline V CDR1 and CDR2: MDHEN, SYDVKM. The DNA of the CDR3 is TGTGCCAGCAGTGTCAGTACCTACGAGCAGTACTTC. Amino acid sequence: CASSVSTYEQYF.

This clone has more than one count but fewer than ten. V gene TRBV21-1 combines with J gene TRBJ2-5; TRBD1 is the table's D call and was not checked against the DNA. TRBV21-1 is a listed pseudogene. CDR3 size: 14 residues. The CDR3 DNA reads as TGTGCCAGCGACAGGGGGCCCACCCAAGAGACCCAGTACTTC. Residues: CASDRGPTQETQYF.

In this sample, this clone turned up a few times. This chain connects TRBV7-2 to TRBJ2-1; 9 bases line up with TRBD2. Germline-derived CDR1 and CDR2 are SGHTA and FQGNSA. With V trimmed by 5 bases and J by 10 bases, 3 bases remained unmatched. The CDR3 sequence is 12 residues long. The CDR3 DNA reads TGTGCCAGCAGCCCTGGGACTAGCGAGCAGTTCTTC. Translating gives CASSPGTSEQFF. The whole variable domain, filled in from reference TRBV7-2 and TRBJ2-1, reads GAGVSQSPSNKVTEKGKDVELRCDPISGHTALYWYRQSLGQGLEFLIYFQGNSAPDKSGLPSDRFSAERTGGSVSTLTIQRTQQEDSAVYLCASSPGTSEQFFGPGTRLTVL.

This clone was seen at least ten times. The V gene is TRBV7-8, the J gene TRBJ2-2; D perhaps matches TRBD2 (6 bases). This CDR3 has 17 residues. V was pared by 0 bases and J by 0 bases, with 11 bases between. CDR1 is SGHVS and CDR2 is FQNEAQ in the germline V gene. In DNA, the CDR3 is TGTGCCAGCAGCTTAGCTAGCGGACGGCCGAACACCGGGGAGCTGTTTTTT. Encoded protein: CASSLASGRPNTGELFF.

This clone has only a few counts. The V gene is TRBV7-2, the J gene TRBJ2-2, with unresolved D. The CDR3 totals 16 residues. Looked up from germline, CDR1 is SGHTA and CDR2 is FQGNSA. V was pared by 1 base and J by 4 bases, with 13 bases between. CDR3 sequence reads: CASSLVRIPSTGELFF. CDR3 in DNA: TGTGCCAGCAGCTTAGTCAGGATCCCAAGCACCGGGGAGCTGTTTTTT.

This clone has just one count. The chain carries TRBV7-2 and TRBJ1-4; TRBD1 matches at 11 bases. This CDR3 comprises 16 residues. V lost 7 bases, J lost 0 bases, and 4 bases stayed unmatched. Germline V gene lookup returns CDR1 SGHTA and CDR2 FQGNSA. The CDR3 sequence is CASKLGQGATNEKLFF. The CDR3 nucleotides are TGTGCCAGCAAGTTGGGACAGGGGGCAACTAATGAAAAACTGTTTTTT.

This clone was seen only a few times. The rearrangement joins TRBV5-1 to TRBJ1-2; 7 nucleotides align to TRBD1. With V trimmed by 4 bases and J by 6 bases, 6 bases remained unmatched. The CDR3 consists of 13 residues. In germline, CDR1 is SGHRS, CDR2 YFSETQ. The CDR3 DNA is TGCGCCAGCAGCGGGACAGTTTCGGATGGCTACACCTTC. Residues: CASSGTVSDGYTF.

This clone has just a few counts. V and J are TRBV6-5 and TRBJ2-7; 10 bases align to TRBD2. The ends lost 0 bases at V and 4 bases at J; junction bases unmatched: 6. Germline V gene data show CDR1 as MNHEY and CDR2 as SVGAGI. The CDR3 runs 16 residues. CDR3 in amino acids: CASSYSMASGSYEQYF. In DNA, the CDR3 is TGTGCCAGCAGTTACTCGATGGCTAGCGGGAGTTACGAGCAGTACTTC.

J is TRBJ2-3 and V is TRBV7-2; perhaps TRBD1 as D (6 bases). Trimming took 4 bases from V and 4 from J, leaving 15 bases between them. CDR3 length: 15 amino acids. The germline V gene encodes CDR1 SGHTA and CDR2 FQGNSA. This CDR3 reads CASSSYRVGADTQYF. The CDR3 DNA reads TGTGCCAGCAGCTCCTACAGGGTCGGTGCAGATACGCAGTATTTT.

This clone was seen a handful of times. V is TRBV4-1 and J is TRBJ1-5; the D is unclear. Trimming left V 0 bases short and J 7 bases short, with 10 bases between. CDR1 is MGHRA, CDR2 YSYEKL, per germline. The CDR3 runs 14 residues. CDR3 coding DNA: TGCGCCAGCAGCCAAGACGGGGAAGGGCAGCCCCAGCATTTT. The encoded protein is CASSQDGEGQPQHF.

The table lists this clone with a few counts. CDR3 sequence: CAWSLGQGGSYEQYF. The CDR3 DNA is TGTGCGTGGTCCCTGGGACAGGGTGGTTCCTACGAGCAGTACTTC. The rearrangement joins TRBV30 to TRBJ2-7; 9 bases agree with TRBD1. CDR1 GTSNPN and CDR2 SVGIG come from the germline V gene (reference sequence). CDR3 length equals 15 residues.

This clone was seen only a few times. The chain employs TRBV28 and TRBJ2-1; D might be TRBD1 (6 bases). Looked up from germline, CDR1 is MDHEN and CDR2 is SYDVKM. The CDR3 spans 13 residues. Trimming removed 5 bases at V and 7 bases at J, with 12 bases between. The CDR3 bases are TGTGCCAGCAGTGCGTCCAGGGGTAATGAGCAGTTCTTC. Amino acid sequence: CASSASRGNEQFF.

The rearrangement uses TRBV28 and TRBJ1-4; TRBD1 agrees at 10 bases. V lost 9 bases to trimming and J lost 8 bases; unmatched junction nucleotides: 3. Germline V gives CDR1 MDHEN, CDR2 SYDVKM. The CDR3 totals 12 residues. The CDR3, as DNA: TGTGCCAGTGGGACAGGGGAGGAAAAACTGTTTTTT. Translated, it gives CASGTGEEKLFF.

The chain combines TRBV19 with TRBJ1-5; 9 bases are a match to TRBD1. The CDR3 is 18 residues long. V lost 1 base, J lost 3 bases, and 10 bases stayed unmatched. Germline loops: CDR1 LNHDA, CDR2 SQIVND (reference sequence). For the CDR3, the DNA is TGTGCCAGTAGTATAGCGGGACAGGGCATCGGACCCAATCAGCCCCAGCATTTT. Translating gives CASSIAGQGIGPNQPQHF.

In its sample, this clone was seen once. The chain links TRBV28 to TRBJ2-2; TRBD1 aligns across 7 bases. CDR3 size: 13 residues. Trimming cost V 3 bases and J 7 bases; bases outside gene matches: 2. Germline CDR1 reads MDHEN; CDR2 reads SYDVKM. CDR3 bases: TGTGCCAGCAGTTTTACAGGGGACGGGGAGCTGTTTTTT. Its protein product is CASSFTGDGELFF.